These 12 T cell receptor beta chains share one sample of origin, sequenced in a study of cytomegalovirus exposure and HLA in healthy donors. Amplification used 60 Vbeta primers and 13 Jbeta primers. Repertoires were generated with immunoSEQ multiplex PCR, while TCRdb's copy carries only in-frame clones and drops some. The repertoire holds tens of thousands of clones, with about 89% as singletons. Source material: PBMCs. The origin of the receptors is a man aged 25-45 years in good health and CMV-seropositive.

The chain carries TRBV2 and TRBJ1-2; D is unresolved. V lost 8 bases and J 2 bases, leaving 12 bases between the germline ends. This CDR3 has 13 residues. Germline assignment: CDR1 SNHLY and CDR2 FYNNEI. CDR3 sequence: CASLLTGNYGYTF. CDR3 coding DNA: TGTGCCAGCTTATTGACGGGGAACTATGGCTACACCTTC.

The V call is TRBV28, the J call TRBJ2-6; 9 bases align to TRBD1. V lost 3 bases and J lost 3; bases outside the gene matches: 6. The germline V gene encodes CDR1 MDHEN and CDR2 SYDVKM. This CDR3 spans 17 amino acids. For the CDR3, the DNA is TGTGCCAGCAGTTTGCCTAACAGGGGGCTTGGGGCCAACGTCCTGACTTTC. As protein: CASSLPNRGLGANVLTF.

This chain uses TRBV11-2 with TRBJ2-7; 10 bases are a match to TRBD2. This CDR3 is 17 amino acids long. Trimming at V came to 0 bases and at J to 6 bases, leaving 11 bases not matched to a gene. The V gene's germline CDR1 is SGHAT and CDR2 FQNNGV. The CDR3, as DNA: TGTGCCAGCAGCTTAGATCGGACTAGCGGAACCTTCCCCGAGCAGTACTTC. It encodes CASSLDRTSGTFPEQYF.

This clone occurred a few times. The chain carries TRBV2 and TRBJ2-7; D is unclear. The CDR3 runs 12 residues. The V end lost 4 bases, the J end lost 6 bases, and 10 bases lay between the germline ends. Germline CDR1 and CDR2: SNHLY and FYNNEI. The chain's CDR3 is CASSALRFEQYF. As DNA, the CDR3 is TGTGCCAGCAGTGCCTTGAGGTTCGAGCAGTACTTC.

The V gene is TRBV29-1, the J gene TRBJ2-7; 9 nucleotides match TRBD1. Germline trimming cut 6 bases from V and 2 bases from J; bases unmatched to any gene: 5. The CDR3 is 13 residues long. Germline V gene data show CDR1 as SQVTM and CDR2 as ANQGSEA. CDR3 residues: CSVAGQGPYEQYF. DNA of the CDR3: TGCAGCGTCGCGGGACAGGGCCCCTACGAGCAGTACTTC.

CDR3 in DNA: TGTGCCAGCAGCTCGATCACAGGACCGCTGAACACCGGGGAGCTGTTTTTT. It encodes CASSSITGPLNTGELFF. The V gene is TRBV5-4, the J gene TRBJ2-2, with D possibly being TRBD1 (5 bases). The CDR3 is 17 residues long. Trimming shortened V by 3 bases and J by 1 base, and 16 bases separated the two germline ends. The germline V gene has CDR1 SGHNT and CDR2 YYREEE (reference sequence).

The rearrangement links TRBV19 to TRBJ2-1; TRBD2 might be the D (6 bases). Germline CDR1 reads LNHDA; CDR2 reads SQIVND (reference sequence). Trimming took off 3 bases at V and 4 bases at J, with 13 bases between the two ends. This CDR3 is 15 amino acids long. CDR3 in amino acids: CASSMTPSGYNEQFF. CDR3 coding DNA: TGTGCCAGTAGTATGACCCCAAGCGGGTACAATGAGCAGTTCTTC.

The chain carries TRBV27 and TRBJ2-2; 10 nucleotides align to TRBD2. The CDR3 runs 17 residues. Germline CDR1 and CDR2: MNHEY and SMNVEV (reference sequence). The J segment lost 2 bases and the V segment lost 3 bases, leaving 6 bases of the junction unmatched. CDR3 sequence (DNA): TGTGCCAGCAGTTTCCCTGGACTAGCGGTTAACACCGGGGAGCTGTTTTTT. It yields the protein CASSFPGLAVNTGELFF.

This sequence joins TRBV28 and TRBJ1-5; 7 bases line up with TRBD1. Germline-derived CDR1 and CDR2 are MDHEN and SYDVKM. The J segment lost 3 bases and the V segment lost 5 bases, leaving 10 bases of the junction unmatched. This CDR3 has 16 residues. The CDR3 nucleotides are TGTGCCAGCAGTCAATTCAGGGGGATGGTCAATCAGCCCCAGCATTTT. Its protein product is CASSQFRGMVNQPQHF.

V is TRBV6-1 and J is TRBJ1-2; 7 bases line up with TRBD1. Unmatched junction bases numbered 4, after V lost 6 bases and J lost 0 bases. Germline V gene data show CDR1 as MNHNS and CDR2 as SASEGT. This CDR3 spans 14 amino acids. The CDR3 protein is CASRGQRSNYGYTF. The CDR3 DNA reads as TGTGCCAGCAGGGGACAGAGATCTAACTATGGCTACACCTTC.

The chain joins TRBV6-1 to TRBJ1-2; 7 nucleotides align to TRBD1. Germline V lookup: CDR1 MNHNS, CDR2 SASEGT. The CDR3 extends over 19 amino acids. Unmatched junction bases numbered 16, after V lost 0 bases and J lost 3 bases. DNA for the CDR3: TGTGCCAGCAGTGAAGCGTTATGGGTGCAGGGGGTTATAGACTATGGCTACACCTTC. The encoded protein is CASSEALWVQGVIDYGYTF.

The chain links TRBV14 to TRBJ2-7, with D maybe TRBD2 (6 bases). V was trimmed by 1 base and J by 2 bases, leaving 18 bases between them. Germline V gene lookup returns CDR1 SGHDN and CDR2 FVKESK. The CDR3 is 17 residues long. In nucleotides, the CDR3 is TGTGCCAGCAGCCAAGGAAAGACGGGACTTGGGACCTACGAGCAGTACTTC. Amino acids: CASSQGKTGLGTYEQYF.